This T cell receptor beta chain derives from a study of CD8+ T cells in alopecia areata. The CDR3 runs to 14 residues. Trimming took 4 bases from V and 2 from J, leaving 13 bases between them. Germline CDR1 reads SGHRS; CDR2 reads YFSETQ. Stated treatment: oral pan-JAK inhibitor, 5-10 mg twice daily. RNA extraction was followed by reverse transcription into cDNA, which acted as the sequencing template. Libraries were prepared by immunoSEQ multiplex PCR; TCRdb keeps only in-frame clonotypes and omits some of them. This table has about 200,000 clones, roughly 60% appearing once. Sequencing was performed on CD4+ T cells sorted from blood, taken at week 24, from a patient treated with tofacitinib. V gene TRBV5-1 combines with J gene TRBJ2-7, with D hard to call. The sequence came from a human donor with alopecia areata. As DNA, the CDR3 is TGCGCCAGCAGCAAGAAGGACGGTCCCTACGAGCAGTACTTC. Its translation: CASSKKDGPYEQYF.